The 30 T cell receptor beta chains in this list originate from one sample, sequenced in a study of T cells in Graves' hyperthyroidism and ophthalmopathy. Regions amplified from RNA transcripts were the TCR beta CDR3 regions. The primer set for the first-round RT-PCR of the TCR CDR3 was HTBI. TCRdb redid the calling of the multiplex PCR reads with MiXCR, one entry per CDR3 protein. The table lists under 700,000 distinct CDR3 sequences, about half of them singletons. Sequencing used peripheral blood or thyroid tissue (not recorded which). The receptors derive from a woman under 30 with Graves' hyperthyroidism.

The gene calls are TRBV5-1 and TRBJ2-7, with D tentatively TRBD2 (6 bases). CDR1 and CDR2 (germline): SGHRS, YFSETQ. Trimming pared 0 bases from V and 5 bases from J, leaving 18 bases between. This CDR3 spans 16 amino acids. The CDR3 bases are TGCGCCAGCAGCTTGGTGCGGGGCGGGGTCTTCAACGAGCAGTACTTC. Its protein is CASSLVRGGVFNEQYF.

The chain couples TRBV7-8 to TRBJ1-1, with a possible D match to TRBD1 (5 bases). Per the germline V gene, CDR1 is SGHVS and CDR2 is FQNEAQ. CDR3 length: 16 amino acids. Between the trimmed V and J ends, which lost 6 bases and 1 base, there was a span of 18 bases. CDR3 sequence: CASRKSREGRNTEAFF. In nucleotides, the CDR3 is TGTGCCAGCAGAAAATCCAGGGAGGGCCGGAACACTGAAGCTTTCTTT.

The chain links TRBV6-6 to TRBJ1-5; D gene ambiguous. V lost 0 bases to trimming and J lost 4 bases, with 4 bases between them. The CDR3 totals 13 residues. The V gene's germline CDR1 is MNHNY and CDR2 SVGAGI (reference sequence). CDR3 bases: TGTGCCAGCAGTTACTCGGTAAATCAGCCCCAGCATTTT. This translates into CASSYSVNQPQHF.

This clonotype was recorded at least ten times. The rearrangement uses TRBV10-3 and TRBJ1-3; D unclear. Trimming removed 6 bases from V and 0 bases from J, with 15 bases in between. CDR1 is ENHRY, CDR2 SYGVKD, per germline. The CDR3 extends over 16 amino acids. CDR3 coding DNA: TGTGCCATCAGGGGAGGAGGGCCACTCTCTGGAAACACCATATATTTT. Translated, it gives CAIRGGGPLSGNTIYF.

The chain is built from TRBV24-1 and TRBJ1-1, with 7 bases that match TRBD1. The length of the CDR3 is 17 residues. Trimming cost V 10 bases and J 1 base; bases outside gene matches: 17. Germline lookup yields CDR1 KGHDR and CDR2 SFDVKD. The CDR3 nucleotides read TGTGCCACTCACCGGGATGTATACAGGGGAGGGAACACTGAAGCTTTCTTT. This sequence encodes CATHRDVYRGGNTEAFF.

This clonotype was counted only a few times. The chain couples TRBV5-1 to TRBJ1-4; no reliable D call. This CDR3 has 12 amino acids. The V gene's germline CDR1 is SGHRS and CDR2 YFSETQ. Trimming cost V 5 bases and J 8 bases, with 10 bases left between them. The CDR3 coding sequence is TGCGCCAGCAGGATGGACGCCGAAAAACTGTTTTTT. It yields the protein CASRMDAEKLFF.

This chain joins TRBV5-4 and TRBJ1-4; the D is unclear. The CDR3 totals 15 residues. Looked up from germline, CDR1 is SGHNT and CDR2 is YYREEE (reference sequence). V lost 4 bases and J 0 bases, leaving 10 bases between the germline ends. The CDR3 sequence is CASSIYRATNEKLFF. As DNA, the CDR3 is TGTGCCAGCAGCATTTACAGAGCAACTAATGAAAAACTGTTTTTT.

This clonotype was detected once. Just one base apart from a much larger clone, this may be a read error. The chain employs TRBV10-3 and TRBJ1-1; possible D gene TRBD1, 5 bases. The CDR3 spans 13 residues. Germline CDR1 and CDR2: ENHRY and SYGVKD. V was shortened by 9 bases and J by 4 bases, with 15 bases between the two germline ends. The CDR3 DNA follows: TGTGCCATAGCTGCCAGGGTTGGCACTGAAGCTTTCTTT. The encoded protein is CAIAARVGTEAFF.

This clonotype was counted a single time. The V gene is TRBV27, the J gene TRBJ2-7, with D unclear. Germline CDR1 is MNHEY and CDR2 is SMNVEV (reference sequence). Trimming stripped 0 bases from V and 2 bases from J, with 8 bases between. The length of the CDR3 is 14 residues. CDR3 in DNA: TGTGCCAGCAGTTTATCGAGGCTAGCCTACGAGCAGTACTTC. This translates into CASSLSRLAYEQYF.

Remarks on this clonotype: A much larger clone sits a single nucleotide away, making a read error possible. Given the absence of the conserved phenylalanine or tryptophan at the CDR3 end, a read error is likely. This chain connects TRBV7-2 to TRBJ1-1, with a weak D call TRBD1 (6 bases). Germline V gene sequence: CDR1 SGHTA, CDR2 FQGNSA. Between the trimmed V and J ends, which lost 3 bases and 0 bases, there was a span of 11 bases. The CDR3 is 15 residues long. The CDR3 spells CASSFDRYVNTEAFS. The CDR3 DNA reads TGTGCCAGCAGCTTCGACAGGTACGTGAACACTGAAGCTTTCTCT.

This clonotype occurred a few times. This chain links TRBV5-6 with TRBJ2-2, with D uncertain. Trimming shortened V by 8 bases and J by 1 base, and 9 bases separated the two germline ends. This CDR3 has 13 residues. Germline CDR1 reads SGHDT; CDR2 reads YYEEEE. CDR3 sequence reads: CASTPRNTGELFF. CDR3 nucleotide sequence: TGTGCCAGTACCCCGAGGAACACCGGGGAGCTGTTTTTT.

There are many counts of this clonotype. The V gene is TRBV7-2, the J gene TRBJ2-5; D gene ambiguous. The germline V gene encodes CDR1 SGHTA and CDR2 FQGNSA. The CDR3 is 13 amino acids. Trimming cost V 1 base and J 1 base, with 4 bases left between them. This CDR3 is CASSLGPQETQYF. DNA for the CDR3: TGTGCCAGCAGCTTAGGTCCCCAAGAGACCCAGTACTTC.

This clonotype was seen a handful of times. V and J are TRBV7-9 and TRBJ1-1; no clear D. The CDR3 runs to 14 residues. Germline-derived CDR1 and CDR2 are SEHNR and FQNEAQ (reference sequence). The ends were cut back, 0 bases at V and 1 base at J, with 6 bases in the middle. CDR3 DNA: TGTGCCAGCAGCTTAGCACACCAGAACACTGAAGCTTTCTTT. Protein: CASSLAHQNTEAFF.

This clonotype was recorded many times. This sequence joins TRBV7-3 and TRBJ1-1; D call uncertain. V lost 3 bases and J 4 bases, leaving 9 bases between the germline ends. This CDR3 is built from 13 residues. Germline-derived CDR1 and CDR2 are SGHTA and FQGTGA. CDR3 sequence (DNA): TGTGCCAGCAGCTTCGGCGCGGGCACTGAAGCTTTCTTT. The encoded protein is CASSFGAGTEAFF.

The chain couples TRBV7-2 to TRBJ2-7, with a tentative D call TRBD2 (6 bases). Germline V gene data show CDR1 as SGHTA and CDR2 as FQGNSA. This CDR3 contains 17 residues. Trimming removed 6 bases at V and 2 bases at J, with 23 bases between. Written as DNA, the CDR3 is TGTGCCAGCAGGGCCCCCACCTTCGGGCGGGATACCTACGAGCAGTACTTC. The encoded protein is CASRAPTFGRDTYEQYF.

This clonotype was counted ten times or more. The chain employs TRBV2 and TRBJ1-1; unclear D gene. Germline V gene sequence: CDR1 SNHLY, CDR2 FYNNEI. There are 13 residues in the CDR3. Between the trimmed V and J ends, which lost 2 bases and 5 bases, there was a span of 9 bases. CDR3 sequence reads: CASSEPGGTEAFF. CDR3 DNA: TGTGCCAGCAGTGAACCCGGAGGGACTGAAGCTTTCTTT.

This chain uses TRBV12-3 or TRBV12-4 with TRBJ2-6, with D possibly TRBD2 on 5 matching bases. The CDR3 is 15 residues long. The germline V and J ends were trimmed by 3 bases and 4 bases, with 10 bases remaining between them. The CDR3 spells CASSFGVGGANVLTF. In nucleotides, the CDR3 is TGTGCCAGCAGTTTCGGGGTTGGGGGGGCCAACGTCCTGACTTTC.

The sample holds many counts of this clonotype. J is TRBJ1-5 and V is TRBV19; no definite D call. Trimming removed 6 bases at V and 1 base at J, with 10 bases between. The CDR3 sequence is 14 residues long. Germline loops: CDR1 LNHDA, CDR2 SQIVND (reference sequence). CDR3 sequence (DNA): TGTGCCAGTAGGGATGCGGTAAGCAATCAGCCCCAGCATTTT. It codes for CASRDAVSNQPQHF. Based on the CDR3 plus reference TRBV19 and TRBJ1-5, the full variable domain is DGGITQSPKYLFRKEGQNVTLSCEQNLNHDAMYWYRQDPGQGLRLIYYSQIVNDFQKGDIAEGYSVSREKKESFPLTVTSAQKNPTAFYLCASRDAVSNQPQHFGDGTRLSIL.

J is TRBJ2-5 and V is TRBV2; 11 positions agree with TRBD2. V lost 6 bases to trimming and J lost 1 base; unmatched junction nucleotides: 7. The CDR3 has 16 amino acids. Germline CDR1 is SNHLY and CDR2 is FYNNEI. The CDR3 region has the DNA TGTGCCAGCAGCGGACTAGCGGGTCGAGGCCAAGAGACCCAGTACTTC. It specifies CASSGLAGRGQETQYF. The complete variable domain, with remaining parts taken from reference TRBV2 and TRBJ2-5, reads EPEVTQTPSHQVTQMGQEVILRCVPISNHLYFYWYRQILGQKVEFLVSFYNNEISEKSEIFDDQFSVERPDGSNFTLKIRSTKLEDSAMYFCASSGLAGRGQETQYFGPGTRLLVL.

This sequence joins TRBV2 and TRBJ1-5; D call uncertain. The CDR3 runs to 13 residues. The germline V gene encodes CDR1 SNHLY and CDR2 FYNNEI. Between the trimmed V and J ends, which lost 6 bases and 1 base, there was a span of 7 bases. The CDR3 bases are TGTGCCAGCAGAGGGATCAGCAATCAGCCCCAGCATTTT. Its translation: CASRGISNQPQHF.

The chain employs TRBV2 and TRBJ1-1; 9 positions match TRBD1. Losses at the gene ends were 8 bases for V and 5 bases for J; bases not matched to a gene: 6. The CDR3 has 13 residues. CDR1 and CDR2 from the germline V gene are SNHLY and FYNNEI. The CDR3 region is CASVEGTGTEAFF. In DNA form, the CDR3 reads TGTGCCAGCGTGGAGGGGACAGGGACTGAAGCTTTCTTT.

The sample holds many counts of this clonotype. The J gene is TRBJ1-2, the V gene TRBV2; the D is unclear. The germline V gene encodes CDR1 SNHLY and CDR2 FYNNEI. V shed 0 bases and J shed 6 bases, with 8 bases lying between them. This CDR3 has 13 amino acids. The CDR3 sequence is CASSEAFGNGYTF. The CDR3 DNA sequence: TGTGCCAGCAGTGAAGCTTTTGGGAATGGCTACACCTTC.

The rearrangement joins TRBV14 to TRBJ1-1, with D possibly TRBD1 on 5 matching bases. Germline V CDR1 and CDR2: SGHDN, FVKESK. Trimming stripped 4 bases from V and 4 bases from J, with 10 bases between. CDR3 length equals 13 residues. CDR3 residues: CASSPRVTTEAFF. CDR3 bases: TGTGCCAGCAGCCCCAGGGTTACCACTGAAGCTTTCTTT.

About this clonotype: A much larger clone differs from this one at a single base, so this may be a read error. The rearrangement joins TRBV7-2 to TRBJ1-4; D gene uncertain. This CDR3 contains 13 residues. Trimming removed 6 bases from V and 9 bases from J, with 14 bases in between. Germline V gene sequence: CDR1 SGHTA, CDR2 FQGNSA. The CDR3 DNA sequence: TGTGCCAGCAGAGCACTTCCCGCACAAAAACTGTTTTTT. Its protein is CASRALPAQKLFF.

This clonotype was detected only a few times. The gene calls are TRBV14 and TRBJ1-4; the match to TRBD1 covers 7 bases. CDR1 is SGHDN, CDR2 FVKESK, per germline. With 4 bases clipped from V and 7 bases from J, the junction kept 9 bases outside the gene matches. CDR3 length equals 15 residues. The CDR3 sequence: CASSPTGLRGEKLFF. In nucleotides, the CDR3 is TGTGCCAGCAGCCCGACAGGGCTTCGTGGTGAAAAACTGTTTTTT.

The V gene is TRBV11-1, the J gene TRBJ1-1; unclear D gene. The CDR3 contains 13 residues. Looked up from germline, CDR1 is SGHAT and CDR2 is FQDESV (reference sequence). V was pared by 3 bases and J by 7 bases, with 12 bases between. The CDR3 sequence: CASSFFPESEAFF. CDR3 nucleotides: TGTGCCAGCAGCTTCTTCCCAGAAAGTGAAGCTTTCTTT.

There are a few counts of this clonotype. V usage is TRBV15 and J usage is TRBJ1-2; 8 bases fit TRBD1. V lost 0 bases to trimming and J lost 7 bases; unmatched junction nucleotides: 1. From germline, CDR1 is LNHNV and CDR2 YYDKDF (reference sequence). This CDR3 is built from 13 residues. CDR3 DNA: TGTGCCACCAGCAGAGAACAGGGGGTTGGCTACACCTTC. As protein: CATSREQGVGYTF.

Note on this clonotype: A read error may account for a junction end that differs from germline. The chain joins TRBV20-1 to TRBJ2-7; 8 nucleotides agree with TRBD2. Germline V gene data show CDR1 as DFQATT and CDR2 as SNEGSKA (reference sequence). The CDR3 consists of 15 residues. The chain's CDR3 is CGAPDTSGASYEQYF. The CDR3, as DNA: TGCGGTGCTCCCGATACTAGCGGCGCCTCCTACGAGCAGTACTTC.

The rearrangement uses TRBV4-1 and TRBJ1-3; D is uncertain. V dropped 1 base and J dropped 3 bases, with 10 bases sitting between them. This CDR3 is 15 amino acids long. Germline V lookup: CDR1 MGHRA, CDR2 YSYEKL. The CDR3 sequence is CASSQAQVLGNTIYF. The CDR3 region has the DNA TGCGCCAGCAGCCAAGCACAAGTGCTTGGAAACACCATATATTTT.

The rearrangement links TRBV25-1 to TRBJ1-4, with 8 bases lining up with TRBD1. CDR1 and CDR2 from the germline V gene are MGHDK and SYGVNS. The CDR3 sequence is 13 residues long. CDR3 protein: CARDGTGGEKLFF. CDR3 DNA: TGTGCTAGAGATGGTACAGGGGGGGAAAAACTGTTTTTT.